These 31 T cell receptor beta chains were sequenced from one sample in a study of blood T cell repertoires in COVID-19 (dated by TCRdb to between 2020 and 2021). The library was made by the immunoSEQ multiplex PCR assay. The table comes from immuneACCESS by way of TCRdb, which keeps in-frame sequences with V and J called. Part of the clones is missing from these tables; in studies checked, under half for an unresolved V gene and the rest for unknown reasons. Within this sample are 200,000 to 250,000 clones, with over 75% of them counted one time only. The ten biggest clones cover about 3.4% of the sample. The sequenced sample was PBMCs or T cells enriched from blood (not recorded which). The receptors originated from a woman aged 55-75 years who had recovered from COVID-19.

This clone was observed a few times. This sequence joins TRBV5-4 and TRBJ1-3; TRBD1 matches 10 bases. The CDR3 has 15 amino acids. The germline V gene encodes CDR1 SGHNT and CDR2 YYREEE (reference sequence). V dropped 5 bases and J dropped 8; count of bases not matched to a gene: 10. CDR3 sequence reads: CASSRETGGADTIYF. CDR3 nucleotides: TGTGCCAGCAGTCGAGAGACAGGGGGCGCGGACACCATATATTTT. Drawing the rest from reference TRBV5-4 and TRBJ1-3, the complete variable domain is ETGVTQSPTHLIKTRGQQVTLRCSSQSGHNTVSWYQQALGQGPQFIFQYYREEENGRGNFPPRFSGLQFPNYSSELNVNALELDDSALYLCASSRETGGADTIYFGEGSWLTVV.

This chain uses TRBV27 with TRBJ2-3; possible D gene TRBD1, 6 bases. Trimming removed 5 bases from V and 4 bases from J, with 13 bases in between. The CDR3 runs 14 residues. Germline V lookup: CDR1 MNHEY, CDR2 SMNVEV (reference sequence). This CDR3 reads CASSTGWGADTQYF. CDR3 nucleotides: TGTGCCAGCAGTACAGGGTGGGGCGCAGATACGCAGTATTTT.

This clone was detected only once. The chain couples TRBV29-1 to TRBJ1-2; 9 positions match TRBD1. This CDR3 has 12 amino acids. Per germline, CDR1 SQVTM and CDR2 ANQGSEA. Trimming cost V 4 bases and J 7 bases; bases outside gene matches: 4. The CDR3 loop reads CSVGTGDFGYTF. CDR3 DNA: TGCAGCGTTGGGACAGGGGATTTTGGCTACACCTTC.

The chain links TRBV3-1 (or the pseudogene TRBV3-2) to TRBJ2-3, with D unresolved. CDR3 length: 17 residues. Trimming pared 4 bases from V and 2 bases from J, leaving 19 bases between. Looked up from germline, CDR1 is LGHDT and CDR2 is YNNKEL (reference sequence). Here the CDR3 reads CASSPSADPFSTDTQYF. The CDR3 DNA follows: TGTGCCAGCAGCCCCAGCGCAGACCCCTTTTCCACAGATACGCAGTATTTT.

This clone was observed once. This chain joins TRBV7-2 and TRBJ1-1; D may be TRBD1 (5 bases). Looked up from germline, CDR1 is SGHTA and CDR2 is FQGNSA. Trimming took off 1 base at V and 4 bases at J, with 10 bases between the two ends. This CDR3 has 14 amino acids. The CDR3 DNA is TGTGCCAGCAGCTTAGGATCGACAGTCACTGAAGCTTTCTTT. Translating it yields CASSLGSTVTEAFF.

In the case of this clone: The sample carries other DNA sequences with the same CDR3. This chain links TRBV30 with TRBJ1-1, with D tentatively TRBD1 (6 bases). The CDR3 runs 14 residues. Trimming took 0 bases from V and 5 from J, leaving 13 bases between them. The germline V gene has CDR1 GTSNPN and CDR2 SVGIG (reference sequence). The CDR3 DNA is TGTGCCTGGAGTGTACTTGGGGGCTCGACTGAAGCTTTCTTT. Translation gives CAWSVLGGSTEAFF.

This clone was seen a few times. The chain couples TRBV5-1 to TRBJ1-5; 10 positions match TRBD1. CDR3 length: 17 residues. Per germline, CDR1 SGHRS and CDR2 YFSETQ. V lost 0 bases and J lost 5; bases outside the gene matches: 8. The CDR3 DNA follows: TGCGCCAGCAGCTTGGGAACCGGGACAGGGGTGGATCAGCCCCAGCATTTT. This sequence encodes CASSLGTGTGVDQPQHF.

The rearrangement joins TRBV3-1 (or the pseudogene TRBV3-2) to TRBJ2-3, with 9 bases identical to TRBD2. This CDR3 has 15 amino acids. Trimming took 1 base from V and 6 from J; bases not matched to a gene: 5. The germline V gene encodes CDR1 LGHDT and CDR2 YNNKEL (reference sequence). For the CDR3, the DNA is TGTGCCAGCAGCCAAGCGGGCGGGAGGGCGGATACGCAGTATTTT. It yields the protein CASSQAGGRADTQYF.

V and J are TRBV27 and TRBJ2-3; 8 positions match TRBD1. This CDR3 has 15 amino acids. J lost 2 bases, V lost 5 bases, and 6 bases had no gene match. The germline gives CDR1 MNHEY, CDR2 SMNVEV (reference sequence). CDR3 amino acids: CASSTRTGLTDTQYF. CDR3 in DNA: TGTGCCAGCAGTACCCGGACAGGGCTCACAGATACGCAGTATTTT.

CDR3: CAWSGRGHRDGYTF. For the CDR3, the DNA is TGTGCCTGGAGCGGCAGGGGGCATAGGGATGGCTACACCTTC. The chain recombines TRBV30 with TRBJ1-2; 8 bases match TRBD1. The germline CDR1 and CDR2 sequences are GTSNPN and SVGIG (reference sequence). The CDR3 length is 14 residues. After removal of 3 bases from V and 6 bases from J, the junction contained 9 bases not matched to a gene.

This chain joins TRBV7-8 and TRBJ2-7, with TRBD2 matching 8 bases. The CDR3 runs to 15 residues. CDR1 and CDR2 from the germline V gene are SGHVS and FQNEAQ. Germline trimming cut 5 bases from V and 3 bases from J; bases unmatched to any gene: 9. CDR3 amino acids: CASSRGTSDFYEQYF. CDR3 nucleotides: TGTGCCAGCAGCCGCGGGACTAGTGACTTCTACGAGCAGTACTTC.

This chain connects TRBV6-5 to TRBJ1-4; D is undetermined. This CDR3 is built from 16 residues. Germline V gene data show CDR1 as MNHEY and CDR2 as SVGAGI. V lost 2 bases and J lost 1, with 11 bases in between. The CDR3 loop is CASSYGGLLTNEKLFF. The CDR3 region has the DNA TGTGCCAGCAGTTACGGCGGCCTTTTAACTAATGAAAAACTGTTTTTT.

V is TRBV6-5 and J is TRBJ1-2, with D unclear. The V gene lost 2 bases and the J gene lost 0 bases, with 10 bases spanning the gap. Germline V gives CDR1 MNHEY, CDR2 SVGAGI. The CDR3 covers 15 residues. The CDR3 nucleotides are TGTGCCAGCAGTTACGGGTCGGGGTCTAACTATGGCTACACCTTC. Amino acids: CASSYGSGSNYGYTF.

The CDR3 spells CATHSPLTGAGANVLTF. The CDR3 nucleotides read TGTGCCACCCACTCCCCCCTTACAGGGGCTGGGGCCAACGTCCTGACTTTC. The chain uses TRBV10-3 and TRBJ2-6; 7 bases line up with TRBD1. Germline trimming cut 10 bases from V and 2 bases from J; bases unmatched to any gene: 14. Germline V gene data show CDR1 as ENHRY and CDR2 as SYGVKD. The CDR3 sequence is 17 residues long.

This clone was detected only once. The V call is TRBV27, the J call TRBJ1-1; 9 nucleotides align to TRBD1. The germline gives CDR1 MNHEY, CDR2 SMNVEV (reference sequence). Losses at the gene ends were 3 bases for V and 3 bases for J; bases not matched to a gene: 5. The CDR3 has 15 amino acids. This CDR3 is CASSFDRGAYTEAFF. In DNA form, the CDR3 reads TGTGCCAGCAGTTTCGACAGGGGGGCGTACACTGAAGCTTTCTTT.

The chain combines TRBV5-4 with TRBJ1-1; D is unresolved. Trimming removed 0 bases from V and 5 bases from J, with 11 bases in between. In germline, CDR1 is SGHNT, CDR2 YYREEE (reference sequence). The CDR3 loop spans 14 amino acids. CDR3 sequence reads: CASSLANTRTEAFF. Written as DNA, the CDR3 is TGTGCCAGCAGCTTGGCAAATACACGAACTGAAGCTTTCTTT.

The J gene is TRBJ2-1, the V gene TRBV7-2; 7 positions agree with TRBD2. V gave up 8 bases and J gave up 7 bases; unmatched junction bases: 8. Germline V lookup: CDR1 SGHTA, CDR2 FQGNSA. The CDR3 has 13 amino acids. The CDR3 DNA reads as TGTGCCAGCCGGGGGGAGGGGACTAATGAGCAGTTCTTC. It yields the protein CASRGEGTNEQFF. The full variable domain, rest sourced from reference TRBV7-2 and TRBJ2-1, is GAGVSQSPSNKVTEKGKDVELRCDPISGHTALYWYRQSLGQGLEFLIYFQGNSAPDKSGLPSDRFSAERTGGSVSTLTIQRTQQEDSAVYLCASRGEGTNEQFFGPGTRLTVL.

This clone was observed once. The rearrangement links TRBV7-2 to TRBJ1-1, with D possibly TRBD1 on 5 matching bases. Trimming took off 3 bases at V and 3 bases at J, with 8 bases between the two ends. Germline lookup yields CDR1 SGHTA and CDR2 FQGNSA. The CDR3 spans 13 residues. The CDR3, as DNA: TGTGCCAGCAGCTTTCGCAGGGACACTGAAGCTTTCTTT. It codes for CASSFRRDTEAFF.

The genes are TRBV3-1 (or the pseudogene TRBV3-2) and TRBJ2-2; 8 bases are a match to TRBD1. The CDR3 contains 15 residues. Germline lookup yields CDR1 LGHDT and CDR2 YNNKEL (reference sequence). The V and J ends lost 3 bases and 8 bases, in that order; junction bases with no gene match: 8. This CDR3 reads CASSQGTGLLGELFF. CDR3 DNA: TGTGCCAGCAGCCAGGGGACAGGCCTTTTGGGGGAGCTGTTTTTT.

This rearrangement joins TRBV7-2 to TRBJ2-7; possibly TRBD2 for D (7 bases). The CDR3 sequence is 15 residues long. V lost 0 bases, J lost 2 bases, and 11 bases lay in between. CDR1 and CDR2 from the germline V gene are SGHTA and FQGNSA. This chain's CDR3 is CASSLAGGLAYEQYF. The CDR3 DNA sequence: TGTGCCAGCAGCTTAGCGGGGGGGCTAGCCTACGAGCAGTACTTC.

The J gene is TRBJ2-7, the V gene TRBV11-2; a possible D gene is TRBD1 (5 bases). V was clipped by 1 base and J by 10 bases, with 8 bases between them. From germline, CDR1 is SGHAT and CDR2 FQNNGV. This CDR3 comprises 11 residues. CDR3 residues: CASSLVQGQYF. The CDR3 DNA reads TGTGCCAGCAGCTTAGTGCAGGGCCAGTACTTC.

The rearrangement joins TRBV5-5 to TRBJ2-3, with TRBD1 matching over 10 bases. The CDR3 runs to 16 residues. J lost 2 bases, V lost 2 bases, and 5 bases had no gene match. Germline V lookup: CDR1 SGHKS, CDR2 YYEKEE (reference sequence). The CDR3 loop reads CASSFLGTGATDTQYF. The CDR3 DNA sequence: TGTGCCAGCAGCTTCTTGGGGACAGGGGCCACAGATACGCAGTATTTT.

The chain joins TRBV18 to TRBJ2-1, with D possibly matching TRBD1 (6 bases). Germline V lookup: CDR1 KGHSH, CDR2 LQKENI. Trimming removed 5 bases from V and 7 bases from J, with 18 bases in between. The CDR3 totals 15 residues. The CDR3 coding sequence is TGTGCCAGCTCATCACTAAGGGGGAGAAATAATGAGCAGTTCTTC. Residues: CASSSLRGRNNEQFF.

This clone was seen a few times. Written as DNA, the CDR3 is TGTGCCAGCAGCCAGACTAGCGGGGCATCGAACACCGGGGAGCTGTTTTTT. Amino acid sequence: CASSQTSGASNTGELFF. V usage is TRBV6-2 or TRBV6-3 and J usage is TRBJ2-2, with TRBD2 identical over 11 bases. J was trimmed by 0 bases and V by 6 bases; bases with no gene match: 6. The CDR3 has 17 residues. The V gene's germline CDR1 is MNHEY and CDR2 SVGEGT.

The chain joins TRBV4-1 to TRBJ2-7; 7 bases align to TRBD1. Germline V CDR1 and CDR2: MGHRA, YSYEKL. The V segment lost 1 base and the J segment 3 bases; nucleotides outside the gene matches: 9. This CDR3 has 16 residues. The CDR3 sequence: CASSQAPGTAIYEQYF. The CDR3 coding sequence is TGCGCCAGCAGCCAAGCCCCCGGGACAGCCATCTACGAGCAGTACTTC.

The chain employs TRBV2 and TRBJ1-6, with 10 bases lining up with TRBD1. V gave up 6 bases and J gave up 9 bases; unmatched junction bases: 8. Germline loops: CDR1 SNHLY, CDR2 FYNNEI. The length of the CDR3 is 15 residues. CDR3 sequence reads: CASSSGTGVTSPLHF. The CDR3 DNA reads as TGTGCCAGCAGCTCCGGGACAGGGGTTACTTCACCCCTCCACTTT.

In this sample, this clone turned up once. The chain joins TRBV6-5 to TRBJ1-3; a weak D match, TRBD1 (5 bases). CDR1 is MNHEY and CDR2 is SVGAGI in the germline V gene. Trimming took 0 bases from V and 2 from J, leaving 5 bases between them. CDR3 length: 14 residues. CDR3 sequence (DNA): TGTGCCAGCAGTTACTCAGGGGCTGGAAACACCATATATTTT. The encoded protein is CASSYSGAGNTIYF.

The chain joins TRBV29-1 to TRBJ1-5, with D possibly being TRBD1 (6 bases). Germline V gene lookup returns CDR1 SQVTM and CDR2 ANQGSEA. The CDR3 covers 16 residues. Between the trimmed V and J ends, which lost 6 bases and 0 bases, there was a span of 18 bases. The CDR3 region is CSVLLGQTHSNQPQHF. The CDR3 DNA sequence: TGCAGCGTCCTTCTCGGACAGACACATAGCAATCAGCCCCAGCATTTT. Filled out from reference TRBV29-1 and TRBJ1-5, the complete variable domain reads SAVISQKPSRDICQRGTSLTIQCQVDSQVTMMFWYRQQPGQSLTLIATANQGSEATYESGFVIDKFPISRPNLTFSTLTVSNMSPEDSSIYLCSVLLGQTHSNQPQHFGDGTRLSIL.

The chain has TRBV9 and TRBJ1-2, with a weak D call TRBD1 (5 bases). CDR1 SGDLS and CDR2 YYNGEE come from the germline V gene. V lost 2 bases and J 3 bases, leaving 11 bases between the germline ends. This CDR3 comprises 14 residues. DNA of the CDR3: TGTGCCAGCAGCGTGGCAGGGATTGACTATGGCTACACCTTC. It codes for CASSVAGIDYGYTF.

The chain joins TRBV27 to TRBJ1-2, with D unclear. Germline V gene data show CDR1 as MNHEY and CDR2 as SMNVEV (reference sequence). The CDR3 extends over 13 amino acids. V gave up 2 bases and J gave up 5 bases, with 9 bases separating them. DNA of the CDR3: TGTGCCAGCAGTTTAGGGTGGGAGTATGGCTACACCTTC. Its translation is CASSLGWEYGYTF.

The genes are TRBV6-5 and TRBJ1-2; no firm D call. The CDR3 is 13 amino acids. Deletions cut 1 base from V and 7 bases from J, with 10 bases between. Germline V gene sequence: CDR1 MNHEY, CDR2 SVGAGI. The DNA of the CDR3 is TGTGCCAGCAGTTACTATAACGGGGTTGGCTACACCTTC. Protein sequence: CASSYYNGVGYTF.